This T cell receptor beta chain came from a study of regulatory T cells in long-lasting Graves disease. Study-wide findings and caveats: Persistent disease was associated with favored TRBV28 usage and with favored use of TRBJ1-2 and TRBJ2-5. The researchers studied only peripheral blood, not thyroid tissue.

CDR1 is MNHNS and CDR2 is SASEGT in the germline V gene. V was shortened by 10 bases and J by 0 bases, with 16 bases between the two germline ends. This CDR3 has 15 residues. In its sample, this clonotype was seen many times. The antigen is not known. HTBI primers from iRepertoire and Arm-PCR of CDR3 regions yielded the TCR beta libraries. TCRdb re-analysed the multiplex PCR reads in MiXCR, keeping a single row per CDR3 protein. The table shows some 500,000 distinct CDR3 sequences, with roughly 14% occurring only once. Time point indicated: newly diagnosed GD, antithyroid drugs for less than 3 months. PBMCs were the source of the RNA used for TCR sequencing. Those enrolled as patients came out of an endocrinology department in Xi'an, China. These data also formed part of another study, on T cells in Graves' hyperthyroidism and ophthalmopathy. Turning to that study: HTBI primers were the set used in a first-round RT-PCR of the TCR CDR3.

The chain carries TRBV6-1 and TRBJ2-4, with D unresolved. The material was peripheral blood mononuclear cells (PBMCs), obtained at new diagnosis, from a patient treated with antithyroid drugs. This sequence originates from a man younger than 45 with Graves disease. The CDR3 protein is CATTRLDLAKNIQYF. The CDR3 nucleotides are TGTGCCACCACTCGACTTGATCTAGCCAAAAACATTCAGTACTTC.